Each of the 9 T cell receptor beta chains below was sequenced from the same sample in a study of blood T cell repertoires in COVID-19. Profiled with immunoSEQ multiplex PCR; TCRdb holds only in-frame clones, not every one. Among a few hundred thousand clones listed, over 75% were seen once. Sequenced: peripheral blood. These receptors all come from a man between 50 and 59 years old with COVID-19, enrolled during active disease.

The CDR3 DNA follows: TGCGCCAGCAGCTTGCGAGCGGGAAGCACAGATACGCAGTATTTT. It specifies CASSLRAGSTDTQYF. V usage is TRBV5-1 and J usage is TRBJ2-3, with TRBD2 matching over 7 bases. Germline V gives CDR1 SGHRS, CDR2 YFSETQ. CDR3 length: 15 amino acids. V was pared by 1 base and J by 0 bases, with 2 bases of the junction left unmatched.

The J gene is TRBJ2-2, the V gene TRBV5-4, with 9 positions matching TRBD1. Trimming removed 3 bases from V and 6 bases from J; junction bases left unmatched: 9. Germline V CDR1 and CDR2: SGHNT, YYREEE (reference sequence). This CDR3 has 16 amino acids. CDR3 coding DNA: TGTGCCAGCAGCTCGGGACAGGGTAGGGACGCCGGGGAGCTGTTTTTT. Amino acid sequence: CASSSGQGRDAGELFF.

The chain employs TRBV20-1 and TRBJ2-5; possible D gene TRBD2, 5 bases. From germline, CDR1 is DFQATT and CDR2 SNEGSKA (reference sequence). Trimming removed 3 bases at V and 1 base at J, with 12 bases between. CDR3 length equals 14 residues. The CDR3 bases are TGCAGTGCTAGTACCAGACTATTCCAAGAGACCCAGTACTTC. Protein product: CSASTRLFQETQYF.

Here the CDR3 DNA reads TGTGCCAGCAGCGTAGGGTTGGACAGCTCCTACGAGCAGTACTTC. This sequence encodes CASSVGLDSSYEQYF. V usage is TRBV9 and J usage is TRBJ2-7, with TRBD1 as a possible D gene (6 bases). This CDR3 region has 15 residues. Trimming cost V 0 bases and J 0 bases, with 10 bases left between them. The germline V gene has CDR1 SGDLS and CDR2 YYNGEE.

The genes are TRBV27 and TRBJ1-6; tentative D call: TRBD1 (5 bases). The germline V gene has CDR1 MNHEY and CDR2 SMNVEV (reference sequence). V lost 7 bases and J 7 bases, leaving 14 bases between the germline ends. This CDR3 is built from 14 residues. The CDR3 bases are TGTGCCAGCACCCGGGACCGGGGGAATTCACCCCTCCACTTT. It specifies CASTRDRGNSPLHF.

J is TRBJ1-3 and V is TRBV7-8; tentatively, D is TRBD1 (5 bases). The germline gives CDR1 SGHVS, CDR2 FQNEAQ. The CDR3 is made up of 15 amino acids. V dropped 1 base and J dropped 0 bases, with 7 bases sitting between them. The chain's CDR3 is CASSLDRSSGNTIYF. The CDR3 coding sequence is TGTGCCAGCAGCTTAGACAGGAGCTCTGGAAACACCATATATTTT.

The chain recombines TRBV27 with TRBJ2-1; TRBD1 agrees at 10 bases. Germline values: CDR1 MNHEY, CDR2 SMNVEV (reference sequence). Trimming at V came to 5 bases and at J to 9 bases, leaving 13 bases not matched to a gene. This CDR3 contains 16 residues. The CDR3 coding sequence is TGTGCCAGCAGTCCCAGACAGGGGGCAGGCTGGCTTGAGCAGTTCTTC. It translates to CASSPRQGAGWLEQFF.

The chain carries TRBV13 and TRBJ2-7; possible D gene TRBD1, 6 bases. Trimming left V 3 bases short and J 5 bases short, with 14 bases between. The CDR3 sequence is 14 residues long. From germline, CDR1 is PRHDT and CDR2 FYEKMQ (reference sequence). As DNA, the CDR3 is TGTGCCAGCAGCTTCACGCCCAGGGGCCACGAGCAGTACTTC. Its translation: CASSFTPRGHEQYF.

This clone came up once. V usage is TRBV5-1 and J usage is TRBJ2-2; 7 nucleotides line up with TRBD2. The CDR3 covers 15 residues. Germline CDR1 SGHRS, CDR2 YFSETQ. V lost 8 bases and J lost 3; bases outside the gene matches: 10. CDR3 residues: CASNLAGADTGELFF. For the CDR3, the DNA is TGCGCCAGTAATTTAGCGGGCGCGGACACCGGGGAGCTGTTTTTT.